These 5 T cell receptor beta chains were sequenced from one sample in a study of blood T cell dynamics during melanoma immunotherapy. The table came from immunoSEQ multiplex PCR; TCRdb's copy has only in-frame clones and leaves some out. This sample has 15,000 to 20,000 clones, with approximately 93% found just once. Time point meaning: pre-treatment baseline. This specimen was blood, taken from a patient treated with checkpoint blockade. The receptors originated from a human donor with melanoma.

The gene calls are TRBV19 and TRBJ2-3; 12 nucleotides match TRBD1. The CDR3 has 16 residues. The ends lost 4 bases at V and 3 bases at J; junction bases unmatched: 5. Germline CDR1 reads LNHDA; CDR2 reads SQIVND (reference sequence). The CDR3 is CASSSGTGGPTDTQYF. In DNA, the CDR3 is TGTGCCAGTAGTAGCGGGACAGGGGGCCCTACAGATACGCAGTATTTT.

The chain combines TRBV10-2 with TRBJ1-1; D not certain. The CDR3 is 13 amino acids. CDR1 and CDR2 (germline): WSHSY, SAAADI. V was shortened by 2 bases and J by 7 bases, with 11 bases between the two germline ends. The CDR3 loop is CASSEPPPGEAFF. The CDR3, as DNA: TGCGCCAGCAGTGAGCCACCACCAGGTGAAGCTTTCTTT.

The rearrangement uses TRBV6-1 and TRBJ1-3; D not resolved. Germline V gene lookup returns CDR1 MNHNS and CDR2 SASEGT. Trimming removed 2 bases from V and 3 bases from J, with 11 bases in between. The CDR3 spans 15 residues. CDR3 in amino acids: CASSELMDGGNTIYF. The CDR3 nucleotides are TGTGCCAGCAGTGAACTTATGGACGGTGGAAACACCATATATTTT.

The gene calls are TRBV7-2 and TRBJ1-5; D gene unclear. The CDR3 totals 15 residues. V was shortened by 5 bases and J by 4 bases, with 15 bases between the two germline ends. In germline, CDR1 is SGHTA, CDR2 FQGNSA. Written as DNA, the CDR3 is TGTGCCAGCAGCGCCCGAGTGGCGAGGAATCAGCCCCAGCATTTT. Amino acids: CASSARVARNQPQHF.

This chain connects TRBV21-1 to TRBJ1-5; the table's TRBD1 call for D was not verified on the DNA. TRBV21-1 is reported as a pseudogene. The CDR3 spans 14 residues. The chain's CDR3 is CASSKVQGFQPQHF. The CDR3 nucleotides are TGTGCCAGCAGCAAAGTGCAGGGTTTTCAGCCCCAGCATTTT.